This T cell receptor (beta chain) appears in the sequencing data of a study of shared clonotypes between healthy human individuals. Study results and caveats: Roughly 5% of naive CD4 clonotypes were common to a handful of donors. Clonotypes shared by all four sorted-subset donors had higher generation probabilities than non-shared clonotypes.

Every subset's genomic DNA went evenly onto several immunoSEQ plates. Data came from immunoSEQ multiplex PCR; TCRdb stores just in-frame clones and leaves some out. The sample has around 2.1 million clones, 85% to 95% seen once. Naive CD8 cells lacked CD45RO, underwent positive selection for CCR7 and left out terminally differentiated effector memory CD45RA+ cells. Every donor, a Caucasian adult, lived in Nashville, Tennessee. There are 14 residues in the CDR3. Germline loops: CDR1 SEHNR, CDR2 FQNEAQ (reference sequence). The V segment lost 5 bases and the J segment 4 bases; nucleotides outside the gene matches: 4. As for this clone: The antigen remains unidentified.

The chain links TRBV7-9 to TRBJ1-2; 10 nucleotides match TRBD1. The receptor was derived from a man younger than 35 in good health. Some clones in this sample may be carry-over from other donors' samples. Sample: naive CD8+ T cells from PBMCs. The CDR3 sequence: CASSPRTGGYGYTF. CDR3 DNA sequence: TGTGCCAGCAGCCCGCGGACAGGGGGCTATGGCTACACCTTC.